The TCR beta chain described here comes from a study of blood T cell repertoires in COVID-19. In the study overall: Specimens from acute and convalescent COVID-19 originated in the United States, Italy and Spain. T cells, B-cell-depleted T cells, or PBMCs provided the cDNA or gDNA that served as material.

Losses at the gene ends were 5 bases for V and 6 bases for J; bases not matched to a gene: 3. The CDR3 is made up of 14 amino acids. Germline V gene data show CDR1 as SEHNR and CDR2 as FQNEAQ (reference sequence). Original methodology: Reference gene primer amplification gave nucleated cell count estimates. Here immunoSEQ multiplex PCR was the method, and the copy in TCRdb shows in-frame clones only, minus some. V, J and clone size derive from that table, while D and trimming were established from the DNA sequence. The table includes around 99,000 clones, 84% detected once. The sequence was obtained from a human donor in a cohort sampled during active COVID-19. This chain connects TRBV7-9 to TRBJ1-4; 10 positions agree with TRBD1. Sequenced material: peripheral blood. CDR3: CASSRTGGDEKLFF. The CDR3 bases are TGTGCCAGCAGCCGGACAGGGGGGGATGAAAAACTGTTTTTT.